This TCR beta chain stems from a study of shared clonotypes between healthy human individuals. The germline V gene encodes CDR1 LNHDA and CDR2 SQIVND (reference sequence). CDR3 length: 15 residues. V was shortened by 5 bases and J by 2 bases, with 16 bases between the two germline ends. Assay used: immunoSEQ multiplex PCR; TCRdb lists only in-frame clones, some missing. The sample includes about 670,000 clones, about three quarters of them seen just once. Specimen: memory CD4+ T cells sorted from blood. Subset here: CD45RA-negative fraction. This clonotype was obtained from a woman aged 25 to 39 in good health. The V and J genes are TRBV19 and TRBJ2-7; a weak D match, TRBD2 (7 bases). The CDR3 region has the DNA TGTGCCAGTAGTCATTCGGGCGGGGGCACCTACGAGCAGTACTTC. Its translation: CASSHSGGGTYEQYF. The full variable domain, its missing parts supplied by reference TRBV19 and TRBJ2-7, is DGGITQSPKYLFRKEGQNVTLSCEQNLNHDAMYWYRQDPGQGLRLIYYSQIVNDFQKGDIAEGYSVSREKKESFPLTVTSAQKNPTAFYLCASSHSGGGTYEQYFGPGTRLTVT.